By share, the clone carrying this T cell receptor beta chain counts as medium-sized (0.01 to 0.1%). Its matching antigen is unknown. This CDR3 comprises 20 residues. The V segment lost 2 bases and the J segment 4 bases; nucleotides outside the gene matches: 11. Germline assignment: CDR1 SGDLS and CDR2 YYNGEE. The data originate from a study of tumor-infiltrating lymphocytes in localized non-small cell lung cancer. General study points: Recurrence-free survival showed no association with tumor T-cell fraction.

TCRdb keeps only in-frame clones here, not all; method: immunoSEQ multiplex PCR. In the table there are around 16,000 clones, more than 60% of which are singletons. The chain joins TRBV9 to TRBJ2-2; 16 bases are a match to TRBD2. The sample consisted of lung tumor tissue. The receptor comes from a human donor with non-small cell lung cancer. The CDR3 loop reads CASSVGLAGGPFLATGELFF. CDR3 in DNA: TGTGCCAGCAGCGTGGGACTAGCGGGAGGGCCCTTTCTCGCCACCGGGGAGCTGTTTTTT.